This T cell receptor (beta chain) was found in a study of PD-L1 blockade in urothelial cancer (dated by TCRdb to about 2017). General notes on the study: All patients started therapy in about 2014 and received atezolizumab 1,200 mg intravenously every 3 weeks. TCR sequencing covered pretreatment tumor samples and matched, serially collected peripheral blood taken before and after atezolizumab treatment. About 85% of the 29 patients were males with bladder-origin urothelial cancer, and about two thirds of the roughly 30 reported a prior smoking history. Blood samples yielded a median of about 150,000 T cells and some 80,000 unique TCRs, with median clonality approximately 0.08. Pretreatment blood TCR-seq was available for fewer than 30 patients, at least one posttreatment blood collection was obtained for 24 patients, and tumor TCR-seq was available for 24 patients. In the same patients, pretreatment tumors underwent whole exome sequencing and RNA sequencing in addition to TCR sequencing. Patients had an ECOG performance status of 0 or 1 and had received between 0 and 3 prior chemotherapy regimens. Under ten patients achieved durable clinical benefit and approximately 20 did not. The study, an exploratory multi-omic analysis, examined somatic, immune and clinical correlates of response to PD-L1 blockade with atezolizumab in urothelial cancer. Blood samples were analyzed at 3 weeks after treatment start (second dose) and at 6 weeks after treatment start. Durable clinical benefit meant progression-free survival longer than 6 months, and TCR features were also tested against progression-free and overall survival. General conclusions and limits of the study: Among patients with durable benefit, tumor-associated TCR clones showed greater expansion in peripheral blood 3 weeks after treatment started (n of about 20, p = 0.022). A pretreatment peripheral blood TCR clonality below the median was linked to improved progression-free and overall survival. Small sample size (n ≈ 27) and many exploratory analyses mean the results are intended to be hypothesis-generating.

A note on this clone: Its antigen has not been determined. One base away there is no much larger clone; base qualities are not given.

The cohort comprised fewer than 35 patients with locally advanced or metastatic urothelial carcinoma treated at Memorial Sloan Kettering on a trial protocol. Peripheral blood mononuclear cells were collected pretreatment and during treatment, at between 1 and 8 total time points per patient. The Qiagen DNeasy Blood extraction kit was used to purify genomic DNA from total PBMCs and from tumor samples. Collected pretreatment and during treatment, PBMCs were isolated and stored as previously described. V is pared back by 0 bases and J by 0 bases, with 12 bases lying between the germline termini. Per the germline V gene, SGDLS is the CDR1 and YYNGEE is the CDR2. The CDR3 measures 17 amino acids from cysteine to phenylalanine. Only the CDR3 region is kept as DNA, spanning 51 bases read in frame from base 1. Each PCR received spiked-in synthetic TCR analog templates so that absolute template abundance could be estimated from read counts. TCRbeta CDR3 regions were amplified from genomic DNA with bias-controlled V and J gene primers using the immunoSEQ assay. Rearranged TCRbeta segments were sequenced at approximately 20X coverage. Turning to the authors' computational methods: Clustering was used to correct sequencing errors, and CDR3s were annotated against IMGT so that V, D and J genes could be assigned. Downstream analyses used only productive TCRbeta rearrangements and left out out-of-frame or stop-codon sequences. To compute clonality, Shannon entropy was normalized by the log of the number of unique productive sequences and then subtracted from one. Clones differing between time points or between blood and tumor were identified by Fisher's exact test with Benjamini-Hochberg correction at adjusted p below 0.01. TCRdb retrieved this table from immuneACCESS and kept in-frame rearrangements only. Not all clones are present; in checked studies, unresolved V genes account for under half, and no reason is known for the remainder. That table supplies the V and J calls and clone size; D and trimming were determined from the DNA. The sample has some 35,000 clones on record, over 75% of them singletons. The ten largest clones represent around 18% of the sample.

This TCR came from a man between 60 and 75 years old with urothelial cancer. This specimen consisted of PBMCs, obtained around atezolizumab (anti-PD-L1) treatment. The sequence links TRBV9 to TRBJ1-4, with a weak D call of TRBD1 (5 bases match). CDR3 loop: CASSVDAGPATNEKLFF. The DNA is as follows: TGTGCCAGCAGCGTAGATGCAGGGCCCGCAACTAATGAAAAACTGTTTTTT. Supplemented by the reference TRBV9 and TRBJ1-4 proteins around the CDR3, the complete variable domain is DSGVTQTPKHLITATGQRVTLRCSPRSGDLSVYWYQQSLDQGLQFLIQYYNGEERAKGNILERFSAQQFPDLHSELNLSSLELGDSALYFCASSVDAGPATNEKLFFGSGTQLSVL.